These 20 T cell receptor beta chains were sequenced from one sample in a study of cytomegalovirus exposure and HLA in healthy donors. The PCR used 60 Vbeta and 13 Jbeta primers. Assay: immunoSEQ multiplex PCR; the TCRdb copy retains only in-frame clones and omits some. The sample includes about 130,000 clones, 65% to 90% of them seen just once. Sequencing was carried out using PBMCs. These receptors were taken from a man aged 18 to 29 in good health and CMV-seronegative.

J is TRBJ2-1 and V is TRBV2, with TRBD1 matching 9 bases. Germline V gene sequence: CDR1 SNHLY, CDR2 FYNNEI. The junction had 6 bases not matched to a gene; V was cut back by 4 bases and J by 8 bases. The CDR3 sequence is 14 residues long. The CDR3 spells CASSVPGQGYEQFF. The DNA of the CDR3 is TGTGCCAGCAGTGTACCGGGACAGGGCTATGAGCAGTTCTTC.

The gene calls are TRBV7-9 and TRBJ2-4; perhaps TRBD1 as D (5 bases). The length of the CDR3 is 16 residues. Germline V gene data show CDR1 as SEHNR and CDR2 as FQNEAQ (reference sequence). V was cut by 0 bases and J by 0 bases, with 9 bases left in between. The CDR3 sequence: CASSLAGLLAKNIQYF. The CDR3 DNA is TGTGCCAGCAGCTTAGCGGGGCTTCTAGCCAAAAACATTCAGTACTTC. The variable domain in full, completed from reference TRBV7-9 and TRBJ2-4, reads DTGVSQNPRHKITKRGQNVTFRCDPISEHNRLYWYRQTLGQGPEFLTYFQNEAQLEKSRLLSDRFSAERPKGSFSTLEIQRTEQGDSAMYLCASSLAGLLAKNIQYFGAGTRLSVL.

This clone has ten or more counts. V and J are TRBV29-1 and TRBJ1-5; no firm D call. The CDR3 is 13 residues long. The V gene lost 4 bases and the J gene lost 3 bases, with 10 bases spanning the gap. Germline-derived CDR1 and CDR2 are SQVTM and ANQGSEA. The CDR3 nucleotides are TGCAGCGTTGTCGCGGCCCTCAATCAGCCCCAGCATTTT. The encoded protein is CSVVAALNQPQHF. The complete variable domain, with remaining parts taken from reference TRBV29-1 and TRBJ1-5, reads SAVISQKPSRDICQRGTSLTIQCQVDSQVTMMFWYRQQPGQSLTLIATANQGSEATYESGFVIDKFPISRPNLTFSTLTVSNMSPEDSSIYLCSVVAALNQPQHFGDGTRLSIL.

This sequence joins TRBV18 and TRBJ2-5, with D possibly TRBD1 on 5 matching bases. The CDR3 has 13 amino acids. Trimming removed 9 bases from V and 0 bases from J, with 11 bases in between. CDR1 and CDR2 from the germline V gene are KGHSH and LQKENI. The CDR3 DNA sequence: TGTGCCAGTGCCAGGGTGTACCAAGAGACCCAGTACTTC. The encoded protein is CASARVYQETQYF.

V gene TRBV7-9 combines with J gene TRBJ1-5, with D unresolved. Germline V lookup: CDR1 SEHNR, CDR2 FQNEAQ (reference sequence). V was clipped by 5 bases and J by 0 bases, with 11 bases between them. The CDR3 loop spans 15 amino acids. The CDR3 here is CASSPQVSSNQPQHF. The DNA for the CDR3 is TGTGCCAGCAGCCCGCAGGTATCTAGCAATCAGCCCCAGCATTTT. The variable domain in full, with the rest retrieved from reference TRBV7-9 and TRBJ1-5, is DTGVSQNPRHKITKRGQNVTFRCDPISEHNRLYWYRQTLGQGPEFLTYFQNEAQLEKSRLLSDRFSAERPKGSFSTLEIQRTEQGDSAMYLCASSPQVSSNQPQHFGDGTRLSIL.

This clone has just one count. V usage is TRBV28 and J usage is TRBJ1-6; TRBD1 matches at 9 bases. Unmatched junction bases numbered 7, after V lost 6 bases and J lost 4 bases. Germline V gene sequence: CDR1 MDHEN, CDR2 SYDVKM. The CDR3 spans 16 residues. This chain's CDR3 is CASSRDRVLYNSPLHF. The CDR3 DNA reads TGTGCCAGCAGCCGGGACAGGGTTCTTTATAATTCACCCCTCCACTTT.

The chain uses TRBV5-5 and TRBJ1-1; D is perhaps TRBD1 (5 bases). CDR3 length equals 17 residues. The V gene's germline CDR1 is SGHKS and CDR2 YYEKEE (reference sequence). With 2 bases removed from V and 0 bases from J, the gap between germline ends came to 17 bases. CDR3 amino acids: CASSFGQGVSLNTEAFF. The DNA for the CDR3 is TGTGCCAGCAGCTTCGGCCAGGGTGTTAGTTTGAACACTGAAGCTTTCTTT.

The chain combines TRBV7-9 with TRBJ2-7; 9 bases align to TRBD1. Germline loops: CDR1 SEHNR, CDR2 FQNEAQ (reference sequence). V shed 5 bases, J shed 6 bases, and the junction held 14 bases outside the gene matches. CDR3 length: 16 residues. CDR3 sequence reads: CASSPRLGQGNAEQYF. The CDR3 nucleotides read TGTGCCAGCAGCCCTAGATTGGGACAGGGAAATGCCGAGCAGTACTTC. Filled out from reference TRBV7-9 and TRBJ2-7, the complete variable domain reads DTGVSQNPRHKITKRGQNVTFRCDPISEHNRLYWYRQTLGQGPEFLTYFQNEAQLEKSRLLSDRFSAERPKGSFSTLEIQRTEQGDSAMYLCASSPRLGQGNAEQYFGPGTRLTVT.

V and J are TRBV6-6 and TRBJ1-3; D is unclear. V was trimmed by 7 bases and J by 0 bases, leaving 7 bases between them. CDR3 length: 13 amino acids. CDR1 and CDR2 (germline): MNHNY, SVGAGI (reference sequence). The CDR3 coding sequence is TGTGCCAGCACCGACTTCTCTGGAAACACCATATATTTT. Protein sequence: CASTDFSGNTIYF.

The chain links TRBV30 to TRBJ2-2; D remains ambiguous. CDR3 length: 12 residues. Trimming took off 4 bases at V and 0 bases at J, with 3 bases between the two ends. CDR1 is GTSNPN, CDR2 SVGIG, per germline (reference sequence). CDR3 DNA: TGTGCCTGGACAACGAACACCGGGGAGCTGTTTTTT. This codes for CAWTTNTGELFF.

This clone was observed a single time. The V and J genes are TRBV4-3 and TRBJ2-7, with 9 positions matching TRBD1. With V trimmed by 4 bases and J by 3 bases, 7 bases remained unmatched. The CDR3 length is 15 residues. Germline V gene lookup returns CDR1 LGHNA and CDR2 YSLEER. The CDR3 is CASSLAGTGSYEQYF. CDR3 DNA: TGCGCCAGCAGCCTGGCGGGGACAGGGAGCTACGAGCAGTACTTC.

This chain uses TRBV19 with TRBJ1-1; TRBD1 is a possible D gene (5 bases). The germline V and J ends were trimmed by 6 bases and 1 base, with 9 bases remaining between them. CDR3 size: 13 residues. Germline V gene sequence: CDR1 LNHDA, CDR2 SQIVND (reference sequence). The CDR3 region has the DNA TGTGCCAGTAGCCCGACAGCGAACACTGAAGCTTTCTTT. This sequence encodes CASSPTANTEAFF.

This clone turned up a few times. This chain connects TRBV1 to TRBJ2-3; no check of the table's D call, TRBD2, against the DNA was made. TRBV1 constitutes a pseudogene. This CDR3 region has 15 residues. Here the CDR3 reads CTSTKTSGGTDTQYF. The CDR3 nucleotides are TGCACCAGCACCAAGACTAGCGGAGGGACAGATACGCAGTATTTT.

The V gene is TRBV5-4, the J gene TRBJ2-1, with D possibly being TRBD2 (5 bases). CDR1 and CDR2 from the germline V gene are SGHNT and YYREEE (reference sequence). CDR3 length: 12 amino acids. Trimming removed 2 bases from V and 10 bases from J, with 10 bases in between. This CDR3 reads CASSFLAGEQFF. The CDR3 DNA is TGTGCCAGCAGCTTTCTAGCAGGCGAGCAGTTCTTC.

The sample holds a few counts of this clone. The gene calls are TRBV4-3 and TRBJ1-2, with unresolved D. V lost 3 bases to trimming and J lost 7 bases, with 18 bases between them. The CDR3 covers 15 residues. CDR1 is LGHNA and CDR2 is YSLEER in the germline V gene. CDR3 amino acids: CASSQEPRVMSGYTF. The CDR3 region has the DNA TGCGCCAGCAGCCAGGAACCGAGGGTTATGAGTGGCTACACCTTC.

The V call is TRBV7-8, the J call TRBJ1-2; possible D gene TRBD1, 6 bases. Germline V gene sequence: CDR1 SGHVS, CDR2 FQNEAQ. The V end lost 1 base, the J end lost 6 bases, and 15 bases lay between the germline ends. There are 15 residues in the CDR3. The CDR3 DNA follows: TGTGCCAGCAGCTTAGAGCAAACAGGGACCCATGGCTACACCTTC. Its translation: CASSLEQTGTHGYTF.

The chain employs TRBV9 and TRBJ2-7; D unresolved. Trimming pared 0 bases from V and 3 bases from J, leaving 13 bases between. The CDR3 runs 15 residues. CDR1 SGDLS and CDR2 YYNGEE come from the germline V gene. CDR3 sequence (DNA): TGTGCCAGCAGCGTAGGCCCAGATAAGATCTACGAGCAGTACTTC. It yields the protein CASSVGPDKIYEQYF.

The V gene is TRBV7-2, the J gene TRBJ1-6; 8 bases line up with TRBD1. The CDR3 contains 15 residues. CDR1 is SGHTA, CDR2 FQGNSA, per germline. J lost 8 bases, V lost 1 base, and 4 bases had no gene match. The CDR3 spells CASSLETGVHSPLHF. The CDR3 region has the DNA TGTGCCAGCAGCTTAGAGACAGGGGTACATTCACCCCTCCACTTT.

This clone was picked up a small number of times. This sequence joins TRBV2 and TRBJ1-3; a weak D match, TRBD1 (6 bases). The CDR3 extends over 16 amino acids. Germline assignment: CDR1 SNHLY and CDR2 FYNNEI. V gave up 6 bases and J gave up 0 bases, with 15 bases separating them. The CDR3 bases are TGTGCCAGCAGGAATACAGGGTACCGCTCTGGAAACACCATATATTTT. It yields the protein CASRNTGYRSGNTIYF.

The J gene is TRBJ2-7, the V gene TRBV29-1; a possible D gene is TRBD2 (5 bases). This CDR3 has 14 amino acids. Germline-derived CDR1 and CDR2 are SQVTM and ANQGSEA. The germline V and J ends were trimmed by 0 bases and 1 base, with 10 bases remaining between them. The DNA of the CDR3 is TGCAGCGTTGAAGACCCGACTACTTCCTACGAGCAGTACTTC. Encoded protein: CSVEDPTTSYEQYF.